Listed below are T cell receptor beta chains from one sample, sequenced in a study of T-cell reconstitution after alpha-beta-depleted transplantation in children. TCRdb fed the PCR reads into MiXCR, producing one record per CDR3 protein. The table lists roughly 30,000 distinct CDR3 sequences, under 7.5% of them singletons. The sample in question was peripheral blood, obtained 60 days after TCRalphabeta/CD19-depleted stem cell transplant. The receptors derive from a child under two years old who had a stem cell transplant for acute myeloid leukemia, so the T cells may come from the graft donor. The CDR3 runs from the conserved cysteine through the conserved F or W. D genes are given only for firm matches. Not all rows give a size; the values are once, few, many and, for expanded clones, a class.

d_call	v_call	j_call	clone_size	cdr3_nt	cdr3_aa
TRBD2	TRBV29-1	TRBJ2-5	many	TGCAGCGTTGGGAGGCTAGCGGGGGATGAGACCCAGTACTTC	CSVGRLAGDETQYF
.	TRBV6-1	TRBJ2-2	many	TGTGCCAGCAGCCTACCCGGGGGGCCGAACACCGGGGAGCTGTTTTTT	CASSLPGGPNTGELFF
TRBD1	TRBV5-1	TRBJ2-7	many	TGCGCCAGCAGCCCCGGACAGGTTGGAGCCTACGAGCAGTACTTC	CASSPGQVGAYEQYF
.	TRBV27	TRBJ2-7	.	TGTGCCAGCAGTGGGGGCAGGGCCGCCTACGAGCAGTACTTC	CASSGGRAAYEQYF
.	TRBV20-1	TRBJ2-7	many	TGCAGTGCTAGGACTCTCGGCCCCTACGAGCAGTACTTC	CSARTLGPYEQYF
TRBD2	TRBV4-2	TRBJ2-1	many	TGTGCCAGCAGCCAAATCGCGGGAGGTCTTTCGAATGAGCAGTTCTTC	CASSQIAGGLSNEQFF
TRBD1	TRBV27	TRBJ1-5	many	TGTGCCAGCAGTTTATCCCGGACAGGTAGCAATCACCCCCAGCATTTT	CASSLSRTGSNHPQHF
TRBD1	TRBV4-3	TRBJ1-1	many	TGCGCCAGTAGGCCCGGGACAGGGGGCCGGGTCACTGAAGCTTTCTTT	CASRPGTGGRVTEAFF
TRBD2	TRBV28	TRBJ2-3	many	TGTGCCAGCAGTTTCAACCCCGGGACTAGGCCAGATACGCAGTATTTT	CASSFNPGTRPDTQYF
.	TRBV18	TRBJ2-7	many	TGTGCCAGCTCACCACCGGGACACCCCTACGAGCAGTACTTC	CASSPPGHPYEQYF
TRBD1	TRBV12-3/TRBV12-4	TRBJ1-2	many	TGTGCCAGCGGTACCGGGACAGCCTATGGCTACACCTTC	CASGTGTAYGYTF
TRBD2	TRBV7-3	TRBJ2-7	many	TGTGCCAGCAGCCCAACGGGCGGGAGGGCTTACGAGCGGTACTTC	CASSPTGGRAYERYF
.	TRBV6-5	TRBJ1-2	many	TGTGCCAGCAGCCCATCCCGGAGGCACTACTATGGCTACACCTTC	CASSPSRRHYYGYTF
TRBD1	TRBV7-9	TRBJ2-7	many	TGTGCCAGCACCATGTTCCGGACAGGGGAAGAGCAGTACTTC	CASTMFRTGEEQYF
.	TRBV29-1	TRBJ2-7	many	TGCAGCGTTGAAGATCGGACCTCCTACGAGCAGTACTTC	CSVEDRTSYEQYF
.	TRBV2	TRBJ1-5	many	TGTGCCAGCAGTGTGGGGTTGGGCAATCAGCCCCAGCATTTT	CASSVGLGNQPQHF
TRBD1	TRBV4-2	TRBJ1-2	many	TGTGCCAGCAGCCAGAAGACATCCTCGGACAGGAAGGGGGGCTACACCTTC	CASSQKTSSDRKGGYTF
.	TRBV11-2	TRBJ2-3	many	TGTGCCAGCAGCCCGTTCACAGATACGCAGTATTTT	CASSPFTDTQYF
.	TRBV6-5	TRBJ2-5	many	TGTGCCAGCAGTCACCCTCTAGCGACCCCAGAGACCCAGTACTTC	CASSHPLATPETQYF
.	TRBV20-1	TRBJ1-1	many	TGCAGTGCTAGAGATCCGCAGACAGAAATGAACACTGAAGCTTTCTTT	CSARDPQTEMNTEAFF
.	TRBV4-3	TRBJ2-2	many	TGCGCCAGCACGTTGTACCAGAACACCGGGGAGCTGTTTTTT	CASTLYQNTGELFF
.	TRBV6-5	TRBJ2-3	many	TGTGCCAGCAGTTACGTCAGCACAGATACGCAGTATTTT	CASSYVSTDTQYF
TRBD1	TRBV5-5	TRBJ2-2	many	TGTGCCAGCAGCTTGGAGGACAGGGGGTTGTACGGGGAGCTGTTTTTT	CASSLEDRGLYGELFF
.	TRBV7-8	TRBJ1-1	many	TGTGCCAGCAGCTCTCGCCCTTGGAGCGAAACGAACACTGAAGCTTTCTTT	CASSSRPWSETNTEAFF
.	TRBV12-3/TRBV12-4	TRBJ2-5	many	TGTGCCAGCACGGGTTTCCGAGAGACCCAGTACTTC	CASTGFRETQYF
TRBD2	TRBV3-1	TRBJ2-7	many	TGTGCCAGCAGCCAAGAGCTAGCGGTTTACGAGCAGTACTTC	CASSQELAVYEQYF
TRBD1	TRBV5-6	TRBJ1-5	many	TGTGCCAGCAGCTTGGGACAGGGGGGTAATCAGCCCCAGCATTTT	CASSLGQGGNQPQHF
.	TRBV20-1	TRBJ2-5	many	TGCAGTGCTAGACCCCGGTACCAAGAGACCCAGTACTTC	CSARPRYQETQYF
.	TRBV2	TRBJ2-7	medium-sized	TGTGCCAGCAGTGAAGCGGGACCCCTGCAACAAGCCTGGGATTCCTACGAGCAGTACTTC	CASSEAGPLQQAWDSYEQYF
.	TRBV5-1	TRBJ2-3	many	TGCGCCAGCAGCATTATCACAGATACGCAGTATTTT	CASSIITDTQYF
TRBD1	TRBV7-6	TRBJ2-3	many	TGTGCCAGCAGCTCCAACAGGGGGAATACGCAGTATTTT	CASSSNRGNTQYF
.	TRBV21-1	TRBJ2-3	many	TGTGCCAGCGGTCTAGCGGGGAGCTCTTGCACAGATACGCAGTATTTT	CASGLAGSSCTDTQYF
TRBD1	TRBV18	TRBJ2-7	few	TGTGCCAGCTCCCCCGGGACAGGGATCTCCTACGAGCAGTACTTC	CASSPGTGISYEQYF
.	TRBV4-2	TRBJ2-1	many	TGTGCCAGCAGCCAATGGCGTCCTACTCTCAATGAGCAGTTCTTC	CASSQWRPTLNEQFF
.	TRBV5-5	TRBJ1-2	.	TGTGCCATCAGCGCCGGGATCGTCTGCTATGGCTACACCTTC	CAISAGIVCYGYTF
.	TRBV13	TRBJ2-1	many	TGTGCCAGCAGCTACGGGACAAACTACAATGAGCAGTTCTTC	CASSYGTNYNEQFF
.	TRBV6-5	TRBJ2-6	many	TGTGCCAGCAGTAACCCGGGACAATCCTCTGGGGCCAACGTCCTGACTTTC	CASSNPGQSSGANVLTF
.	TRBV28	TRBJ2-7	.	TGTGCCAGCTCAGGGGAACGGCTGACCTACGAGCAGTACTTC	CASSGERLTYEQYF
.	TRBV25-1	TRBJ1-5	many	TGTGCCAGCAGTAGCGGTAGCAATCAGCCCCAGCATTTT	CASSSGSNQPQHF
.	TRBV6-2/TRBV6-3	TRBJ2-1	many	TGTGCCAGCAGCCGTTACGGATCGACATACAATGAGCAGTTCTTC	CASSRYGSTYNEQFF
.	TRBV13	TRBJ2-5	many	TGTGCCAGCAGCTTAGAGACAGAGGGGGGGACCCAGTACTTC	CASSLETEGGTQYF
TRBD1	TRBV5-1	TRBJ1-2	many	TGCGCCAGCAGTAATCGACAGGGGCGACCAGAAGGCTACACCTTC	CASSNRQGRPEGYTF
.	TRBV7-9	TRBJ2-7	many	TGTGCCAGCAGTCCCGTGGGGGGCGAGCAGTACTTC	CASSPVGGEQYF
.	TRBV10-3	TRBJ2-5	many	TGTGCCATCAGTCCTGACAGCGTCACCCAGTACTTC	CAISPDSVTQYF
.	TRBV7-6	TRBJ2-1	many	TGTGCCAGCAGCTTTAACAGCTTAGGGGATGAGCAGTTCTTC	CASSFNSLGDEQFF
.	TRBV20-1	TRBJ2-3	many	TGCAGTGCTTCTTCAGGGCCTACCCCGGCAGATACGCAGTATTTT	CSASSGPTPADTQYF
.	TRBV29-1	TRBJ1-3	many	TGCAGCGTCCAACGGGATTCTGGAAACACCATATATTTT	CSVQRDSGNTIYF
TRBD1	TRBV2	TRBJ2-7	many	TGTGCCACCCTCACACAGGGGCAGAGCTCCTACGAGCAGTACTTC	CATLTQGQSSYEQYF
TRBD1	TRBV5-1	TRBJ2-5	many	TGCGCCAGCAGCTTGGGACTCTCTCGACAGGGGAGCCAAGAGACCCAGTACTTC	CASSLGLSRQGSQETQYF
TRBD2	TRBV27	TRBJ2-7	.	TGTGCCAGCAGTTCCGGACTAGCGGTCCCCTACGAGCAGTACTTC	CASSSGLAVPYEQYF
.	TRBV7-9	TRBJ1-5	.	TGTGCCAGCAGTCCACAGGGAAATCAGCCCCAGCATTTT	CASSPQGNQPQHF
.	TRBV15	TRBJ1-2	many	TGTGCCACCAGCAGAGATTCGGCAGACGGTAACTATGGCTACACCTTC	CATSRDSADGNYGYTF
TRBD1	TRBV28	TRBJ1-2	few	TGTGCCAGCAGTTGGACAGGTTTGGAGGGCTACACCTTC	CASSWTGLEGYTF
.	TRBV11-2	TRBJ2-5	many	TGTGCCAGCAGCTTAGTCCCGCGGGAGACCCAGTACTTC	CASSLVPRETQYF